These 27 T cell receptor beta chains originate from one sample sequenced in a study of T-cell memory formation after mild COVID-19. Each CDR3 protein is one row after TCRdb ran MiXCR on the 5' RACE reads. The data hold about half a million distinct CDR3 sequences, with approximately 18% observed a single time. Sequenced sample: PBMCs or a T cell subset sorted from them (not recorded which). Receptor source: an adult woman who had mild COVID-19 (a few samples of this study predate the infection). Cell type and time point are not known.

The chain is built from TRBV5-1 and TRBJ1-1; no clear D gene. The CDR3 contains 14 residues. The V and J ends lost 2 bases and 0 bases respectively, with 8 bases between them. Germline assignment: CDR1 SGHRS and CDR2 YFSETQ. CDR3 in amino acids: CASSLRNLNTEAFF. DNA for the CDR3: TGCGCCAGCAGCTTAAGGAATTTGAACACTGAAGCTTTCTTT.

At least ten counts were recorded for this clonotype. This chain joins TRBV4-1 and TRBJ1-3; D gene unclear. This CDR3 is 15 amino acids long. The germline V gene encodes CDR1 MGHRA and CDR2 YSYEKL. Trimming pared 0 bases from V and 0 bases from J, leaving 6 bases between. CDR3 protein: CASSQDLRSGNTIYF. As DNA, the CDR3 is TGCGCCAGCAGCCAAGATCTCCGCTCTGGAAACACCATATATTTT.

In its sample, this clonotype was seen a few times. This chain joins TRBV2 and TRBJ2-4; tentative D call: TRBD2 (6 bases). The CDR3 is made up of 12 amino acids. Trimming took off 8 bases at V and 7 bases at J, with 12 bases between the two ends. CDR1 and CDR2 (germline): SNHLY, FYNNEI. The CDR3 bases are TGTGCCAGCGAACTAGCACAGAACATTCAGTACTTC. Translation gives CASELAQNIQYF.

This clonotype was seen more than once but under ten times. The V and J genes are TRBV6-5 and TRBJ1-6; 7 bases match TRBD1. Trimming at V came to 4 bases and at J to 10 bases, leaving 13 bases not matched to a gene. Per the germline V gene, CDR1 is MNHEY and CDR2 is SVGAGI. The CDR3 runs to 16 residues. The CDR3 nucleotides read TGTGCCAGCAGTTCCGATAAGACAGGGAGGGAGTCACCCCTCCACTTT. Encoded protein: CASSSDKTGRESPLHF.

The V call is TRBV6-2 or TRBV6-3, the J call TRBJ1-2, with D unresolved. Germline V lookup: CDR1 MNHEY, CDR2 SVGEGT. The CDR3 has 13 residues. Trimming pared 5 bases from V and 8 bases from J, leaving 15 bases between. The CDR3 DNA reads as TGTGCCAGCAGTCTCCTTCACCCGGGGGGCTACACCTTC. Residues: CASSLLHPGGYTF.

The chain uses TRBV7-9 and TRBJ1-6, with D uncertain. Trimming left V 3 bases short and J 9 bases short, with 12 bases between. The CDR3 contains 14 residues. The germline gives CDR1 SEHNR, CDR2 FQNEAQ (reference sequence). CDR3 nucleotides: TGTGCCAGCAGCTTTACAGAGCTTACTTCACCCCTCCACTTT. Translated, it gives CASSFTELTSPLHF.

This clonotype was counted many times. The chain joins TRBV27 to TRBJ2-1; 10 bases map to TRBD2. Germline loops: CDR1 MNHEY, CDR2 SMNVEV (reference sequence). The length of the CDR3 is 14 residues. The J segment lost 7 bases and the V segment lost 7 bases, leaving 7 bases of the junction unmatched. CDR3 protein: CASTRLAGRNEQFF. In nucleotides, the CDR3 is TGTGCCAGCACTAGACTAGCGGGTAGGAATGAGCAGTTCTTC.

This clonotype turned up a few times. The chain uses TRBV20-1 and TRBJ2-1, with D hard to call. Germline loops: CDR1 DFQATT, CDR2 SNEGSKA (reference sequence). V lost 6 bases to trimming and J lost 5 bases, with 5 bases between them. The CDR3 is made up of 10 amino acids. The CDR3 sequence is CSASDNEQFF. In nucleotides, the CDR3 is TGCAGTGCCTCGGACAATGAGCAGTTCTTC.

This clonotype was recorded many times. Its ends do not fully match the called genes, so a read error is possible. CDR3 sequence reads: CASSLDHPRPGSISIF. CDR3 DNA: TGTGCCAGCAGCTTAGACCACCCCCGCCCGGGAAGTATCTCCATCTTC. The chain links TRBV7-9 to TRBJ2-5; D is perhaps TRBD2 (5 bases). The CDR3 is 16 residues long. In germline, CDR1 is SEHNR, CDR2 FQNEAQ (reference sequence).

This clonotype has more than one count but fewer than ten. The gene calls are TRBV10-3 and TRBJ1-1, with no clear D. The CDR3 spans 13 residues. The V and J ends lost 8 bases and 4 bases respectively, with 14 bases between them. Germline CDR1 reads ENHRY; CDR2 reads SYGVKD. The CDR3 DNA is TGTGCCATCCGGGGAGAGGGTTCCACTGAAGCTTTCTTT. Amino acids: CAIRGEGSTEAFF.

The V call is TRBV2, the J call TRBJ1-2; a possible D gene is TRBD1 (5 bases). The CDR3 consists of 15 residues. V gave up 9 bases and J gave up 7 bases, with 24 bases separating them. Germline-derived CDR1 and CDR2 are SNHLY and FYNNEI. CDR3 in amino acids: CASCLERDPATGYTF. CDR3 bases: TGTGCCAGTTGTTTAGAGCGGGACCCGGCGACTGGCTACACCTTC.

This chain joins TRBV30 and TRBJ2-1; 9 bases are a match to TRBD1. J gave up 3 bases and V 2 bases, and 5 bases lay outside the gene matches. This CDR3 has 15 residues. Per germline, CDR1 GTSNPN and CDR2 SVGIG (reference sequence). CDR3 residues: CAWSTPGQGYNEQFF. For the CDR3, the DNA is TGTGCCTGGAGTACCCCGGGACAGGGCTACAATGAGCAGTTCTTC.

This clonotype showed up just a few times. The V gene is TRBV27, the J gene TRBJ2-7, with a possible D match to TRBD2 (5 bases). CDR3 size: 14 residues. With 0 bases removed from V and 5 bases from J, the gap between germline ends came to 11 bases. Germline V gives CDR1 MNHEY, CDR2 SMNVEV (reference sequence). CDR3 loop: CASSLSGVRDEQYF. The CDR3 region has the DNA TGTGCCAGCAGTTTATCCGGGGTGCGGGACGAGCAGTACTTC.

This chain connects TRBV27 to TRBJ1-1, with TRBD1 matching over 7 bases. The V gene end was trimmed by 4 bases and the J gene end by 7 bases; junction bases not matched to a gene: 6. CDR3 length: 13 residues. Germline-derived CDR1 and CDR2 are MNHEY and SMNVEV (reference sequence). CDR3 DNA sequence: TGTGCCAGCAGTTCAAGACAGGGCCGTGAAGCTTTCTTT. Translating it yields CASSSRQGREAFF.

This clonotype was seen repeatedly, ten times or more. The chain has TRBV7-9 and TRBJ2-1; D perhaps matches TRBD2 (6 bases). Looked up from germline, CDR1 is SEHNR and CDR2 is FQNEAQ (reference sequence). Between the trimmed V and J ends, which lost 0 bases and 0 bases, there was a span of 18 bases. The CDR3 spans 19 residues. CDR3 region: CASSLAVAGRGSSYNEQFF. The CDR3 bases are TGTGCCAGCAGCTTAGCCGTAGCTGGGCGGGGCAGCTCCTACAATGAGCAGTTCTTC.

The table lists this clonotype with a few counts. The V and J genes are TRBV19 and TRBJ2-5; D possibly corresponds to TRBD2 (6 bases). The CDR3 sequence is 16 residues long. Deletions cut 3 bases from V and 1 base from J, with 15 bases between. Germline CDR1 and CDR2: LNHDA and SQIVND (reference sequence). CDR3 region: CASSIGSGNFQETQYF. In DNA form, the CDR3 reads TGTGCCAGTAGTATCGGTAGCGGAAATTTCCAAGAGACCCAGTACTTC.

This sequence joins TRBV30 and TRBJ2-1; D is possibly TRBD2 (6 bases). The CDR3 is made up of 15 amino acids. The V end was cut by 2 bases, the J end by 0 bases, with 11 bases between. The germline V gene encodes CDR1 GTSNPN and CDR2 SVGIG (reference sequence). For the CDR3, the DNA is TGTGCCTGGAGTATGGTGGGACTCTCCTACAATGAGCAGTTCTTC. It encodes CAWSMVGLSYNEQFF.

This clonotype was picked up a small number of times. V gene TRBV27 combines with J gene TRBJ2-3, with unresolved D. V lost 5 bases and J 6 bases, leaving 24 bases between the germline ends. The CDR3 runs 17 residues. Per the germline V gene, CDR1 is MNHEY and CDR2 is SMNVEV (reference sequence). Here the CDR3 DNA reads TGTGCCAGCAGTAGGGTCGGAGCTTTAGTCGTTCGGGATACGCAGTATTTT. Its translation is CASSRVGALVVRDTQYF.

As for this clonotype: Possible read error: a much larger clone is one base away. This chain uses TRBV24-1 with TRBJ2-3; 7 positions agree with TRBD2. Germline CDR1 is KGHDR and CDR2 is SFDVKD. The CDR3 covers 12 residues. CDR3 DNA: TGTGGCACCAGCGGGGACACAGATACGCAGTATTTT. This sequence encodes CGTSGDTDTQYF.

This clonotype has ten or more counts. V gene TRBV12-3 or TRBV12-4 combines with J gene TRBJ1-3; D may be TRBD1 (6 bases). The V gene lost 6 bases and the J gene lost 1 base, with 16 bases spanning the gap. The CDR3 extends over 16 amino acids. For the CDR3, the DNA is TGTGCCAGCAGCCGCCGCAGAGGGACATCTGGAAACACCATATATTTT. It specifies CASSRRRGTSGNTIYF.

This chain uses TRBV6-1 with TRBJ1-1; no definite D call. This CDR3 has 12 amino acids. V shed 1 base and J shed 7 bases, with 7 bases lying between them. Germline CDR1 MNHNS, CDR2 SASEGT. DNA for the CDR3: TGTGCCAGCAGTGAAGGGCCGAATGAAGCTTTCTTT. This gives the protein CASSEGPNEAFF.

This rearrangement joins TRBV20-1 to TRBJ2-2; D is unclear. V was cut by 2 bases and J by 3 bases, with 4 bases left in between. The CDR3 has 12 amino acids. Germline assignment: CDR1 DFQATT and CDR2 SNEGSKA (reference sequence). The CDR3 region has the DNA TGCAGTGCTAGACAGCACACCGGGGAGCTGTTTTTT. Translated: CSARQHTGELFF.

This clonotype was seen a few times. The V and J genes are TRBV7-9 and TRBJ1-1; 7 bases are shared with TRBD1. The CDR3 totals 14 residues. The V gene end was trimmed by 3 bases and the J gene end by 5 bases; junction bases not matched to a gene: 6. CDR1 SEHNR and CDR2 FQNEAQ come from the germline V gene (reference sequence). CDR3 coding DNA: TGTGCCAGCAGCTTCACCCAGGGGGGAACTGAAGCTTTCTTT. It is translated as CASSFTQGGTEAFF. The full variable domain, with the rest looked up from reference TRBV7-9 and TRBJ1-1, is DTGVSQNPRHKITKRGQNVTFRCDPISEHNRLYWYRQTLGQGPEFLTYFQNEAQLEKSRLLSDRFSAERPKGSFSTLEIQRTEQGDSAMYLCASSFTQGGTEAFFGQGTRLTVV.

This clonotype was seen a handful of times. The rearrangement links TRBV11-3 to TRBJ2-2, with D uncertain. The germline V gene encodes CDR1 SGHNT and CDR2 YENEEA. This CDR3 is built from 15 residues. The V and J ends lost 5 bases and 1 base respectively, with 11 bases between them. CDR3 amino acids: CASSLGALNTGELFF. CDR3 in DNA: TGTGCCAGCAGCCTTGGTGCTCTGAACACCGGGGAGCTGTTTTTT.

The rearrangement links TRBV7-2 to TRBJ2-5; possible D gene TRBD1, 8 bases. V was trimmed by 3 bases and J by 5 bases, leaving 16 bases between them. CDR3 length: 15 amino acids. Germline V CDR1 and CDR2: SGHTA, FQGNSA. CDR3 nucleotide sequence: TGTGCCAGCAGCTTGGAAGGACAGGGAGGGGAGACCCAGTACTTC. Translating it yields CASSLEGQGGETQYF.

V usage is TRBV7-9 and J usage is TRBJ1-1; no firm D call. V dropped 1 base and J dropped 5 bases, with 11 bases sitting between them. Looked up from germline, CDR1 is SEHNR and CDR2 is FQNEAQ (reference sequence). The CDR3 spans 14 residues. For the CDR3, the DNA is TGTGCCAGCAGCTTAGAAGGGTGGAGGACTGAAGCTTTCTTT. Its protein product is CASSLEGWRTEAFF.

The chain couples TRBV10-3 to TRBJ2-1; 14 bases agree with TRBD2. CDR3 length equals 14 residues. V lost 8 bases to trimming and J lost 9 bases; unmatched junction nucleotides: 6. In germline, CDR1 is ENHRY, CDR2 SYGVKD. The CDR3 DNA reads TGTGCCATCGGGGAGACTAGCGGGAGGGGTGAGCAGTTCTTC. Translation gives CAIGETSGRGEQFF.